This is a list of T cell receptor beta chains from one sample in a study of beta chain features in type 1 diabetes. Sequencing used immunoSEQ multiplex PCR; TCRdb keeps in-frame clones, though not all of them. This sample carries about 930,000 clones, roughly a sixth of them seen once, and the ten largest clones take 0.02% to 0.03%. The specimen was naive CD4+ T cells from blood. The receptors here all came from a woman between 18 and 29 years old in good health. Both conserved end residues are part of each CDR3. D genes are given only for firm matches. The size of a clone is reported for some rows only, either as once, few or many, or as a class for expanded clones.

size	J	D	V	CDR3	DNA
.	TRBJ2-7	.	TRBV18	CASSPRGGEQYF	TGTGCCAGCTCACCACGGGGTGGCGAGCAGTACTTC
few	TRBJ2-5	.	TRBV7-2	CASSRRLLQETQYF	TGTGCCAGCAGCCGCCGACTACTACAAGAGACCCAGTACTTC
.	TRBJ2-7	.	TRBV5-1	CASSLVDRTGSYEQYF	TGCGCCAGCAGCCTTGTAGACAGGACGGGGTCCTACGAGCAGTACTTC
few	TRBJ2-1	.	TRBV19	CASSPPALYLLPLAYNEQFF	TGTGCCAGTAGTCCACCCGCGCTTTATCTTCTGCCCCTGGCCTACAATGAGCAGTTCTTC
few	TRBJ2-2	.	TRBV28	CASSPGGGVGAGELFF	TGTGCCAGCAGTCCTGGGGGCGGTGTTGGGGCCGGGGAGCTGTTTTTT
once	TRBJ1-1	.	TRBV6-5	CASSYSMLNTEAFF	TGTGCCAGCAGTTACTCGATGTTGAACACTGAAGCTTTCTTT
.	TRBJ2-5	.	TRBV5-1	CASSGQHQETQYF	TGCGCCAGCAGCGGACAGCACCAAGAGACCCAGTACTTC
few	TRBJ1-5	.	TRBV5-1	CASSVDPNQPQHF	TGCGCCAGCAGCGTCGACCCCAATCAGCCCCAGCATTTT
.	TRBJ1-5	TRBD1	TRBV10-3	CAISADTGVRNQPQHF	TGTGCCATCAGTGCAGACACAGGGGTACGCAATCAGCCCCAGCATTTT
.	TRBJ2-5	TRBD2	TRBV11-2	CASSASLAGGRETQYF	TGTGCCAGCAGCGCATCACTAGCGGGAGGGCGAGAGACCCAGTACTTC
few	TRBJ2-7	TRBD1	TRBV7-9	CASQGQGLYEQYF	TGTGCCAGTCAGGGACAGGGCCTCTACGAGCAGTACTTC
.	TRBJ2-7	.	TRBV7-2	CASSLAGSGYEQYF	TGTGCCAGCAGCTTAGCCGGGAGCGGGTACGAGCAGTACTTC
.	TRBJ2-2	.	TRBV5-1	CASRKYTNTGELFF	TGCGCCAGCAGGAAATATACGAACACCGGGGAGCTGTTTTTT
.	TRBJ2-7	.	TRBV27	CASSLVWPGNTYEQYF	TGTGCCAGCAGTTTAGTTTGGCCAGGGAATACCTACGAGCAGTACTTC
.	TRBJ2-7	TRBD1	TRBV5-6	CASSRGQGIYEQYF	TGTGCCAGCAGCCGGGGACAGGGGATCTACGAGCAGTACTTC